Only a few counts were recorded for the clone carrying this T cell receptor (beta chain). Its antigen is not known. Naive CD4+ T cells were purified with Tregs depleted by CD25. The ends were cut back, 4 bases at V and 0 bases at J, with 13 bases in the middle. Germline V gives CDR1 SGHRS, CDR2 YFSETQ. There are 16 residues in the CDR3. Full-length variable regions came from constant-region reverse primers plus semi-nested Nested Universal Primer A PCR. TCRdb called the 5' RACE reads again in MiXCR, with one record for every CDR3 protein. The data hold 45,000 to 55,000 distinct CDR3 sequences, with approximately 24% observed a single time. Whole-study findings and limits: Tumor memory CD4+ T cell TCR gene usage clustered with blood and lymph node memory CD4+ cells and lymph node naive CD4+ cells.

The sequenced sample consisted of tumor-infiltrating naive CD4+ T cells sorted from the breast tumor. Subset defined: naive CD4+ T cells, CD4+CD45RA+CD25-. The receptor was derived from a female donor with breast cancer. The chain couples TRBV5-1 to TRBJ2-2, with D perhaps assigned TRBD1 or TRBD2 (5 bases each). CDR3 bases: TGCGCCAGCAGCCCTCCCGGGGCCCCGAACACCGGGGAGCTGTTTTTT. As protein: CASSPPGAPNTGELFF. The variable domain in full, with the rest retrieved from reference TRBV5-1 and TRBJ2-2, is KAGVTQTPRYLIKTRGQQVTLSCSPISGHRSVSWYQQTPGQGLQFLFEYFSETQRNKGNFPGRFSGRQFSNSRSEMNVSTLELGDSALYLCASSPPGAPNTGELFFGEGSRLTVL.